The clone carrying this T cell receptor (beta chain) appeared a few times. These data are taken from a study of blood T cell repertoires in COVID-19. Study background: T cells, B-cell-depleted T cells, or PBMCs supplied cDNA or gDNA.

This CDR3 is built from 16 residues. The germline gives CDR1 ENHRY, CDR2 SYGVKD. The ends lost 2 bases at V and 0 bases at J; junction bases unmatched: 7. Assay: immunoSEQ multiplex PCR; the TCRdb copy retains only in-frame clones and omits some. The profile shows about 64,000 clones, 70% to 90% of them singletons. The chain employs TRBV10-3 and TRBJ2-7, with TRBD2 matching 7 bases. The specimen was peripheral blood. This clonotype was sampled from a man aged 50 to 59 with active COVID-19. The CDR3 bases are TGTGCCATCAGTGAGGAAGAGCGGACTAGCTCCTACGAGCAGTACTTC. Its protein is CAISEEERTSSYEQYF.